These T cell receptor beta chains were read from a single sample in a study of T-cell reconstitution after alpha-beta-depleted transplantation in children. TCRdb ran MiXCR on the PCR reads and lists one entry per CDR3 protein. The sample holds 450,000 to 550,000 distinct CDR3 sequences; 10% to 12% are singletons and the top ten take approximately 14%. Sequencing was performed on PBMCs, mostly from graft donor cells, taken 180 days after TCRalphabeta/CD19-depleted stem cell transplant. These receptors all stem from a female patient aged 2-10 years who had a stem cell transplant for aplastic anemia, so the T cells may come from the graft donor. The CDR3 runs from the conserved cysteine through the conserved F or W. A D gene is named only where the DNA matches it firmly. Clone size is stated in some rows and not others, as once, few, many or a class when expanded.

>TRBD2|NA|TRBV20-1|TRBJ2-5
TGCAGTGCTACAAGGCGGGCAGTCGGACTAGCGGGCCAAGAGACCCAGTACTTC
CSATRRAVGLAGQETQYF
>NA|few|TRBV29-1|TRBJ2-1
TGCAGCGTTGGACGGAGTAGTTTCAATGAGCAGTTCTTC
CSVGRSSFNEQFF
>NA|NA|TRBV6-5|TRBJ2-3
TGTGCCAGCCTCCCGACTCGGGGAAGCACAGATACGCAGTATTTT
CASLPTRGSTDTQYF
>NA|few|TRBV5-1|TRBJ2-4
TGCGCCAGCAGCCCGTTTGGGAGTCCGACAGGAGGGGACTTC
CASSPFGSPTGGDF
>NA|few|TRBV20-1|TRBJ1-4
TGCAGTGCTAGAGGCGCAGACCTTGCAACTAATGAAAAACTGTTTTTT
CSARGADLATNEKLFF
>TRBD1|many|TRBV5-1|TRBJ1-2
TGCGCCAGCAGCTTTGGGACAGGGATTGACTATGGCTACACCTTC
CASSFGTGIDYGYTF
>NA|few|TRBV6-5|TRBJ1-3
TGTGCCAGCAGTTCCTCGGGCAGAAACTCTGGAAACACCATATATTTT
CASSSSGRNSGNTIYF
>NA|few|TRBV11-3|TRBJ2-5
TGTGCCAGCAGCTCTCGGGCGACAGAGACCCAGTACTTC
CASSSRATETQYF
>TRBD1|few|TRBV27|TRBJ1-1
TGTGCCAGCAGTTTAAGGGGACAGGGTAAGGAAGCTTTCTTT
CASSLRGQGKEAFF
>NA|few|TRBV20-1|TRBJ2-3
TGCAGTGCTAGAGATACGGTCACAGATACGCAGTATTTT
CSARDTVTDTQYF
>NA|few|TRBV27|TRBJ2-4
TGTGCCAGCGGGGGGACCTTTACGGACGGTTTACTGGCCAAAAACATTCAGTACTTC
CASGGTFTDGLLAKNIQYF
>TRBD2|NA|TRBV29-1|TRBJ2-3
TGCAGCGGGGGGACTAGCGGGATAGTAGATACGCAGTATTTT
CSGGTSGIVDTQYF
>NA|few|TRBV10-3|TRBJ2-7
TGTGCCATCAAAGGACGCTACGAGCAGTACTTC
CAIKGRYEQYF
>NA|NA|TRBV19|TRBJ2-1
TGTGCCAGTAGTATAGGGGACGGCTATTGGCTCGAGCAGTTCTTC
CASSIGDGYWLEQFF
>TRBD2|many|TRBV29-1|TRBJ2-3
TGCAGCGTTGAAGATCTGGGCAGGGCGGGAGGTTATAGCACAGATACGCAGTATTTT
CSVEDLGRAGGYSTDTQYF
>TRBD1|NA|TRBV11-2|TRBJ1-2
TGTGCCAGCGGCGACCGGGACAGGCTGAAATTCAACTATGGCTACACCTTC
CASGDRDRLKFNYGYTF
>NA|few|TRBV20-1|TRBJ1-1
TGCAGTGCTAGAGATGGCAGGGCCACTGAAGCTTTCTTT
CSARDGRATEAFF
>NA|few|TRBV30|TRBJ2-5
TGTGCTGGGACATCTACAGGGTTCCAAGAGACCCAGTACTTC
CAGTSTGFQETQYF
>NA|few|TRBV12-3/TRBV12-4|TRBJ2-7
TGTGCCAGCAGTTTTCTAGGCGGGGACTACGAGCAGTACTTC
CASSFLGGDYEQYF
>NA|few|TRBV24-1|TRBJ2-1
TGTGCCACCAGTGACAATGGAGCTCACTACAATGAGCAGTTCTTC
CATSDNGAHYNEQFF
>TRBD2|NA|TRBV4-3|TRBJ2-5
TGCGCCAGCAGCGAGGCGGTGGGACTAGCGGGAGGGCCCAAGAGAACCCAGTACTTC
CASSEAVGLAGGPKRTQYF
>NA|few|TRBV3-1|TRBJ1-1
TGTGCCAGCAGCCCGCCCTCCGGCGTCATGAACACTGAAGCTTTCTTT
CASSPPSGVMNTEAFF
>NA|NA|TRBV7-6|TRBJ2-3
TGTGCCAGCAGCTTCGCTAGCGAAACTAGCACAGATACGCAGTATTTT
CASSFASETSTDTQYF
>NA|once|TRBV20-1|TRBJ1-5
TGCAGTGCTGGAGTCGCCAATAGCAATCAGCCCCAGCATTTT
CSAGVANSNQPQHF
>NA|NA|TRBV11-2|TRBJ1-3
TGTGCCAGCAGCTTCCCCTCGGCAGGGACTGGAAACACCATATATTTT
CASSFPSAGTGNTIYF
>NA|NA|TRBV6-2/TRBV6-3|TRBJ2-2
TGTGCCAGCAGTTATCACGTGGGAACCGGGGAGCTGTTTTTT
CASSYHVGTGELFF
>NA|NA|TRBV6-1|TRBJ2-7
TGTGCCAGCAGTCTTAGCGGTTGGGCCTACGAGCAGTACTTC
CASSLSGWAYEQYF
>NA|NA|TRBV10-1|TRBJ2-5
TGCGCCAGCAAGTGGTCGAAAGAGACCCAGTACTTC
CASKWSKETQYF
>TRBD1|few|TRBV27|TRBJ1-5
TGTGCCAGCAGTATGACAGGGCAGCAGCCCCAGCATTTT
CASSMTGQQPQHF
>NA|NA|TRBV10-3|TRBJ2-1
TGTGCCATCAGTGACCAGGGGCTTTCCTACAATGAGCAGTTCTTC
CAISDQGLSYNEQFF
>TRBD2|NA|TRBV20-1|TRBJ2-2
TGCAGTGCTAGCCTAGCGGGAGTTACCGGGGACCTGTTTTTT
CSASLAGVTGDLFF
>NA|NA|TRBV6-5|TRBJ1-1
TGTGCCAGCAGTTACTCCCGGACACCAAACACTGAAGCTTTCTTT
CASSYSRTPNTEAFF
>TRBD1|many|TRBV20-1|TRBJ1-3
TGCAGTGCTCCGACAGGGAGCTCTGGAAACACCATATATTTT
CSAPTGSSGNTIYF
>NA|NA|TRBV29-1|TRBJ2-2
TGCAGCACAAGCCGGGGGAACACCGGGGAGCTGTTTTTT
CSTSRGNTGELFF
>TRBD1|few|TRBV18|TRBJ1-1
TGTGCCAGCTCACCTAGACAGGGGCCTCTTGGCACTGAAGCTTTCTTT
CASSPRQGPLGTEAFF
>NA|many|TRBV11-1|TRBJ2-1
TGTGCCAGCAGCCGAGACACCATCTCCTACAATGAGCAGTTCTTC
CASSRDTISYNEQFF
>NA|NA|TRBV12-3/TRBV12-4|TRBJ1-1
TGTGCCAGCAGTGGGGAAGATGACAGAGTGATGAACACTGAAGCTTTCTTT
CASSGEDDRVMNTEAFF
>NA|NA|TRBV11-2|TRBJ2-4
TGTGCCAGCAGCTTCGTTCCAGCGGGTCCACCGTGGGGAAACATTCAGTACTTC
CASSFVPAGPPWGNIQYF
>TRBD1|many|TRBV5-1|TRBJ1-2
TGCGCCAGTACCCAGGGGGACGGCTATGGCTACACCTTC
CASTQGDGYGYTF
>NA|many|TRBV7-8|TRBJ1-4
TGTGCCAGCACCCCTCCGGGGGGTGAAAAACTGTTTTTT
CASTPPGGEKLFF
>NA|many|TRBV29-1|TRBJ2-1
TGCAGCGTTCCCCAAAGCCATAAGAGGGGGTATTACAATGAGCAGTTCTTC
CSVPQSHKRGYYNEQFF
>NA|few|TRBV28|TRBJ2-7
TGTGCCAGCAGTTTGCGATTTTATGACAGGACCTACGAGCAGTACTTC
CASSLRFYDRTYEQYF
>NA|NA|TRBV5-1|TRBJ1-2
TGCGCCAGCAGCTTTGGGGGAATCGGCTACACCTTC
CASSFGGIGYTF
>NA|many|TRBV28|TRBJ1-4
TGTGCCAGCGGAGGGTGGACCGGAAATGAAAAACTGTTTTTT
CASGGWTGNEKLFF
>NA|few|TRBV29-1|TRBJ2-1
TGCAGCGGAGGTGAATTGGGGCTCACCTACAATGAGCAGTTCTTC
CSGGELGLTYNEQFF
>NA|NA|TRBV28|TRBJ1-1
TGTGCCAGCAGTCGTAAACAGGGTCGGGTTTTTATGAACACTGAAGCTTTCTTT
CASSRKQGRVFMNTEAFF
>NA|few|TRBV10-3|TRBJ2-6
TGTGCCATCAGTGATTGGGGAACAGGGGCCAACGTCCTGACTTTC
CAISDWGTGANVLTF
>NA|many|TRBV28|TRBJ2-7
TGTGCCAGCAGCCCAGCACGGCTGACTAACTACGAGCAGTACTTC
CASSPARLTNYEQYF
>NA|NA|TRBV11-2|TRBJ2-3
TGTGCCAGCAGCTTAAGGCAGGGTACCCCAGATACGCGGTATTTT
CASSLRQGTPDTRYF